This TCR beta chain was sequenced in a study of T cell responses to AZD1222 COVID-19 vaccine (dated by TCRdb to 2020 to 2023). For context, the study as a whole: AZD1222 recipients with second doses at about 4 weeks or about 12 weeks were pooled, because spike-specific TCR depth and breadth did not differ between schedules. TCR sequencing was performed for about 250 trial participants, of whom some 200 were given two doses of AZD1222 and roughly 25 were given two doses of MenACWY control vaccine. Enrollment into the trials was organized by age into subgroups of 18-55, 56-69 and 70-plus years, and those subgroups contained roughly 160, 29 and 62 TCR-sequenced participants, respectively.

Turning to this clone: The antigen it recognizes is unknown. Per-base quality was not reported, and no clone a single base away is much larger than it.

The CDR3 regions of human TCRbeta chains were analyzed by immunosequencing. In the source study's methods: TCRs in the repertoires were compared against a reference library of SARS-CoV-2-specific TCRs that had been generated with the MIRA antigen-specificity platform. Breadth meant the fraction of unique TCRs that were SARS-CoV-2-associated, whereas depth meant the fraction of total T cells that were SARS-CoV-2-associated. Each spike-specific TCR was assigned to its reactive spike region and to a CD4 or CD8 class using the MIRA data. Log10-transformed breadth and depth values were compared by one-way ANOVA with Sidak's multiple comparisons tests. Here the immuneACCESS table is served through TCRdb, limited to in-frame sequences with V and J called. Missing clones are a known gap in these copies; in checked studies unresolved V genes cover under half, and the rest lacks a known reason. Clonal size and the V and J genes are those of that table, whereas D and trimming came from the DNA. This sample is represented by approximately 200,000 clones; almost 95% of them were singletons. Approximately 9.6% of the sample is in the top ten clones.

Points the paper makes about the study in general: In the small 56-69-year group, the increase in depth fell short of significance, most likely because of low power. No day 14 peak-response samples were available, so repertoires were characterized only after the peak T cell response. Most participants were white British and females outnumbered males, and the authors suggested that clonal diversity may have been underestimated. Reportedly, almost half of the unique spike-specific TCRs recognized epitopes lying outside the regions that are mutated in the B.1.351 and B.1.1.7 variants. Conclusions about previously exposed vaccinees are limited because only 5 or 6 AZD1222 recipients were SARS-CoV-2 seropositive at baseline. After two AZD1222 doses, both the breadth and the depth of spike-specific TCRs were significantly higher than at day 0 and than in MenACWY recipients. Vaccine-associated CD4 TCRs spanned the whole spike protein, with dominant responses in regions 160-218 and 743-854.

The junction carries 12 bases between V and J, which are trimmed by 0 bases and 0 bases respectively. Counted from cysteine to phenylalanine, this CDR3 has 17 amino acids. Only CDR3 DNA remains: 51 bases, in frame from the first base. The germline V gene yields SGDLS for CDR1 and YYNGEE for CDR2. The sample's time point label is to be understood as: baseline before first vaccination. Vaccinee samples came from UK trials COV001 and COV002, including a single-blind randomized controlled phase 2/3 trial of AZD1222 (ChAdOx1 nCoV-19) in healthy adults. Trial participant PBMC samples were collected at day 0 and day 28 after the second dose for TCRbeta chain sequencing.

The sequence was obtained from an adult in good health. The specimen comprised peripheral blood, sampled on day 0 of AZD1222 vaccination. This receptor chain uses TRBV9 and TRBJ2-2; the D region possibly corresponds to TRBD2 (6 bases align). CDR3 loop: CASSVALADANTGELFF. The DNA is as follows: TGTGCCAGCAGCGTAGCACTAGCAGACGCGAACACCGGGGAGCTGTTTTTT.